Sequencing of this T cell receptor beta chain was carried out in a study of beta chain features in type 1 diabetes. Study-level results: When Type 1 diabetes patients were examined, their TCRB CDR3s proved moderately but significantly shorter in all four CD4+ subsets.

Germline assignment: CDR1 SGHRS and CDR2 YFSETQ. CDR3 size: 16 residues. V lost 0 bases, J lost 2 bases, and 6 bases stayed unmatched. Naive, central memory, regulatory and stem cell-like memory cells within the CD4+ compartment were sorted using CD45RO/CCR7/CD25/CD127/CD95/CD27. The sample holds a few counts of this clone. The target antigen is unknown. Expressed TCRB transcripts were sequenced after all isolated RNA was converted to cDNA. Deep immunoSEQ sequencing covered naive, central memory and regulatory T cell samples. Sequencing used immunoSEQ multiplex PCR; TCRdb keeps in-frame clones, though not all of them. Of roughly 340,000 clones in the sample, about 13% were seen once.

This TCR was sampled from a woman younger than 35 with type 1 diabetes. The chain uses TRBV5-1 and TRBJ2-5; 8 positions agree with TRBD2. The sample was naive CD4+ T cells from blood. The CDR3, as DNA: TGCGCCAGCAGCTTGGGAGTAGCGGGACGACAAGAGACCCAGTACTTC. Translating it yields CASSLGVAGRQETQYF.